This T cell receptor beta chain was recorded in a study of glioma-infiltrating T cells. Amplification of TCR alpha and beta CDR3 regions from RNA used iRepertoire nested multiplex PCR. TCRdb re-called the multiplex PCR reads through MiXCR, storing one row per CDR3 protein. The profile covers over 120,000 distinct CDR3 sequences, with more than 35% appearing a single time and 20% taken by the ten largest. A word on this clonotype: Sequence at one end of the junction differs from germline and may be a read error.

Germline CDR1 SQVTM, CDR2 ANQGSEA. The CDR3 covers 10 residues. The material sequenced was glioma tissue, nonneoplastic brain tissue, or PBMCs (not recorded which). The sequence was obtained from a human donor with low-grade glioma or glioblastoma, undergoing nonglioma brain surgery, or in good health (not recorded which). The rearrangement uses TRBV29-1 and TRBJ1-2; D is undetermined. The CDR3 bases are TGCAGCGTCGGAGAGGTCAGGCGTGCCTTC. This translates into CSVGEVRRAF.